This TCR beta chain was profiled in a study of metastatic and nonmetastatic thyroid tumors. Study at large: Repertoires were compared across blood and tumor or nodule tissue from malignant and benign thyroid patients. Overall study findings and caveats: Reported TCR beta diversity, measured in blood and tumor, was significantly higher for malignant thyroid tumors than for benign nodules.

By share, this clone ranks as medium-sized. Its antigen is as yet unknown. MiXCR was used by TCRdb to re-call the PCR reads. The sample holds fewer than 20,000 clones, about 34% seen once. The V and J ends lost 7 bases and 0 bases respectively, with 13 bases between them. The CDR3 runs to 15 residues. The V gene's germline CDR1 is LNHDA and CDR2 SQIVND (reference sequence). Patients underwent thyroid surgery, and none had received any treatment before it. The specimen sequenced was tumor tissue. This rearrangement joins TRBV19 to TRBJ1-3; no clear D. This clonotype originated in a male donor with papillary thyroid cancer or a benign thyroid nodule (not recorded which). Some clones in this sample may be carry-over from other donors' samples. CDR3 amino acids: CASKNTDYSGNTIYF. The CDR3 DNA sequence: TGTGCCAGTAAGAACACGGACTACTCTGGAAACACCATATATTTT.